This passage covers 10 T cell receptor beta chains from one sample sequenced in a study of blood T cells in healthy people across ages. The use of a sample-barcoded 5' primer and a J-beta primer mix characterized a second PCR of roughly 6 to 11 cycles. TCRdb processed the 5' RACE reads anew with MiXCR; each CDR3 protein has one entry. The repertoire holds more than 900,000 distinct CDR3 sequences, with under 30% as singletons. A further study also used this sample, focusing on T cells of mothers and their children.

The sample was blood. The origin of the receptors is a girl aged 2-15 years in good health.

V and J are TRBV5-1 and TRBJ1-2; maybe TRBD1 (6 bases). Trimming shortened V by 6 bases and J by 0 bases, and 12 bases separated the two germline ends. The CDR3 spans 14 residues. Germline V gene data show CDR1 as SGHRS and CDR2 as YFSETQ. This CDR3 reads CASKRDTSNYGYTF. CDR3 coding DNA: TGCGCCAGCAAGAGGGACACATCTAACTATGGCTACACCTTC. Looking up the rest from reference TRBV5-1 and TRBJ1-2 gives the full variable domain: KAGVTQTPRYLIKTRGQQVTLSCSPISGHRSVSWYQQTPGQGLQFLFEYFSETQRNKGNFPGRFSGRQFSNSRSEMNVSTLELGDSALYLCASKRDTSNYGYTFGSGTRLTVV.

In its sample, this clonotype was seen a few times. This chain uses TRBV7-9 with TRBJ2-7, with 11 positions matching TRBD2. Losses at the gene ends were 3 bases for V and 3 bases for J; bases not matched to a gene: 4. The CDR3 sequence is 15 residues long. CDR1 is SEHNR, CDR2 FQNEAQ, per germline (reference sequence). The CDR3 bases are TGTGCCAGCAGCTTCGAACTAGCGGGGGTCTACGAGCAGTACTTC. It specifies CASSFELAGVYEQYF.

The V gene is TRBV4-2, the J gene TRBJ2-3; D remains unclear. The CDR3 sequence is 13 residues long. V shed 4 bases and J shed 4 bases, with 9 bases lying between them. Germline loops: CDR1 LGHNA, CDR2 YNFKEQ. The CDR3 DNA reads TGTGCCAGCAGCCTTTCGCAGGCAGATACGCAGTATTTT. Encoded protein: CASSLSQADTQYF.

This clonotype appeared a few times. The chain recombines TRBV27 with TRBJ2-1; 11 bases line up with TRBD2. From germline, CDR1 is MNHEY and CDR2 SMNVEV (reference sequence). The length of the CDR3 is 15 residues. V gave up 3 bases and J gave up 6 bases; unmatched junction bases: 4. The CDR3, as DNA: TGTGCCAGCAGTTTTGCACTAGCGGGAGTCAATGAGCAGTTCTTC. Translated: CASSFALAGVNEQFF.

This clonotype was counted only a few times. This chain joins TRBV29-1 and TRBJ2-5; D unclear. The end of the DNA is better explained by TRBJ2-7, so the J call may be wrong. This CDR3 has 13 residues. Looked up from germline, CDR1 is SQVTM and CDR2 is ANQGSEA. Here the CDR3 reads CSVVWSSSYEQYF. The CDR3 DNA sequence: TGCAGCGTTGTGTGGTCTAGCTCCTACGAGCAGTACTTC.

V gene TRBV2 combines with J gene TRBJ2-5; D remains unclear. Germline-derived CDR1 and CDR2 are SNHLY and FYNNEI. The ends were cut back, 6 bases at V and 4 bases at J, with 12 bases in the middle. The CDR3 length is 13 residues. The chain's CDR3 is CASSGLIPETQYF. CDR3 nucleotide sequence: TGTGCCAGCAGCGGTTTAATCCCAGAGACCCAGTACTTC.

The chain has TRBV12-3 or TRBV12-4 and TRBJ2-7, with D unclear. V was shortened by 5 bases and J by 3 bases, with 17 bases between the two germline ends. CDR3 size: 15 residues. The chain's CDR3 is CASSDIVVRNYEQYF. The CDR3 region has the DNA TGTGCCAGCAGTGACATCGTTGTCAGGAACTACGAGCAGTACTTC.

This chain links TRBV12-3 or TRBV12-4 with TRBJ2-4; D not certain. V lost 6 bases, J lost 2 bases, and 14 bases lay in between. This CDR3 has 15 amino acids. DNA for the CDR3: TGTGCCAGCAGCATCGGTGGTGCTACCAAAAACATTCAGTACTTC. Protein product: CASSIGGATKNIQYF.

The chain combines TRBV4-2 with TRBJ2-2, with no clear D. The germline V gene has CDR1 LGHNA and CDR2 YNFKEQ. The V end lost 0 bases, the J end lost 2 bases, and 10 bases lay between the germline ends. This CDR3 has 16 amino acids. DNA of the CDR3: TGTGCCAGCAGCCAAGATTTTTGGGGAAACACCGGGGAGCTGTTTTTT. Translation: CASSQDFWGNTGELFF.

V and J are TRBV4-1 and TRBJ2-5, with 10 bases fitting TRBD2. The DNA end favors TRBJ2-7, so the J call may be wrong. Germline lookup yields CDR1 MGHRA and CDR2 YSYEKL. There are 16 residues in the CDR3. The DNA for the CDR3 is TGCGCCAGCAGCCAAGATCGGGAAGCGGGAGGGAACGAGCAGTACTTC. Protein: CASSQDREAGGNEQYF.